What follows are 18 T cell receptor beta chains derived from one specimen sequenced in a study of blood T cell repertoires in COVID-19. The protocol was immunoSEQ multiplex PCR, while the TCRdb copy is restricted to in-frame clones and leaves out a portion. The sample has 35,000 to 50,000 clones; around 83% are singletons. Sequenced input: peripheral blood. These receptors were obtained from a woman aged 65 to 85 in a cohort sampled during active COVID-19.

The chain carries TRBV16 and TRBJ2-7, with D perhaps matching TRBD2 (7 bases). The V gene lost 4 bases and the J gene lost 7 bases, with 14 bases spanning the gap. The CDR3 has 13 amino acids. The germline V gene encodes CDR1 KGHSY and CDR2 FQNENV. CDR3 region: CASSPRGAGEQYF. The CDR3 nucleotides are TGTGCCAGCAGCCCCCGGGGGGCGGGGGAGCAGTACTTC.

This clone was seen a single time. The CDR3 DNA reads TGTGCCATCAGCCCGACAGGGGGCTTGAGAGTAGGCACTGAAGCTTTCTTT. This encodes CAISPTGGLRVGTEAFF. The chain combines TRBV10-3 with TRBJ1-1; 10 bases are shared with TRBD1. Trimming cost V 6 bases and J 4 bases; bases outside gene matches: 14. The CDR3 is made up of 17 amino acids. CDR1 and CDR2 from the germline V gene are ENHRY and SYGVKD.

This rearrangement joins TRBV6-5 to TRBJ2-5; tentative D call: TRBD2 (6 bases). Trimming removed 2 bases at V and 5 bases at J, with 12 bases between. The germline CDR1 and CDR2 sequences are MNHEY and SVGAGI. This CDR3 has 14 amino acids. For the CDR3, the DNA is TGTGCCAGCAGTTACGGGCTAGCGTATGAGACCCAGTACTTC. Its translation is CASSYGLAYETQYF.

CDR3: CASKSRERTQYF. The CDR3 DNA sequence: TGTGCCAGCAAAAGTCGGGAGCGTACGCAGTATTTT. The rearrangement joins TRBV27 to TRBJ2-3; perhaps TRBD2 as D (6 bases). The CDR3 sequence is 12 residues long. CDR1 and CDR2 (germline): MNHEY, SMNVEV (reference sequence). V lost 7 bases and J lost 8, with 13 bases in between.

The chain employs TRBV19 and TRBJ2-7; 13 nucleotides line up with TRBD2. From germline, CDR1 is LNHDA and CDR2 SQIVND (reference sequence). J was trimmed by 12 bases and V by 5 bases; bases with no gene match: 13. There are 15 residues in the CDR3. CDR3 sequence (DNA): TGTGCCAGTAGTGCCTCCGGGACTAGCGGGAAAAAGCGGTACTTC. Encoded protein: CASSASGTSGKKRYF.

This chain joins TRBV6-5 and TRBJ1-1; 8 nucleotides agree with TRBD1. V shed 7 bases, J shed 4 bases, and the junction held 5 bases outside the gene matches. This CDR3 region has 13 residues. From germline, CDR1 is MNHEY and CDR2 SVGAGI. CDR3 DNA: TGTGCCAGCACCGAAACAGGGGGCACTGAAGCTTTCTTT. It yields the protein CASTETGGTEAFF.

On this clone itself: Its ends do not fully match the called genes, so a read error is possible. The rearrangement joins TRBV7-2 to TRBJ2-2, with 10 bases identical to TRBD2. This CDR3 has 14 residues. Germline CDR1 is SGHTA and CDR2 is FQGNSA. The CDR3 nucleotides read TGTGCCAGCAGCCTAGCGGGAGATACCGGGGAGCTGTTTTTT. Protein sequence: CASSLAGDTGELFF.

The V and J genes are TRBV5-1 and TRBJ2-1; D unclear. Germline assignment: CDR1 SGHRS and CDR2 YFSETQ. CDR3 length: 14 amino acids. V lost 0 bases and J lost 9, with 13 bases in between. The CDR3 DNA is TGCGCCAGCAGCTTGGGGGCCGCGTCTGGTGAGCAGTTCTTC. Its translation: CASSLGAASGEQFF.

The chain is built from TRBV18 and TRBJ1-3, with TRBD1 as a possible D gene (6 bases). This CDR3 is built from 12 residues. Germline V gene sequence: CDR1 KGHSH, CDR2 LQKENI. V was shortened by 4 bases and J by 7 bases, with 8 bases between the two germline ends. Written as DNA, the CDR3 is TGTGCCAGCTCACTCGACAGGAACACCATATATTTT. Translating it yields CASSLDRNTIYF.

CDR3 loop: CASSLVGGTYNEQFF. DNA of the CDR3: TGTGCCAGCAGTTTAGTGGGAGGGACCTACAATGAGCAGTTCTTC. The rearrangement joins TRBV28 to TRBJ2-1, with TRBD2 matching over 7 bases. The ends lost 2 bases at V and 2 bases at J; junction bases unmatched: 3. Germline V gene data show CDR1 as MDHEN and CDR2 as SYDVKM. The CDR3 totals 15 residues.

This sequence joins TRBV29-1 and TRBJ2-5; 7 positions match TRBD1. CDR3 length equals 13 residues. Per the germline V gene, CDR1 is SQVTM and CDR2 is ANQGSEA. J was trimmed by 5 bases and V by 6 bases; bases with no gene match: 9. Here the CDR3 reads CSVRQGMGETQYF. The CDR3 DNA follows: TGCAGCGTCCGACAGGGAATGGGGGAGACCCAGTACTTC.

The chain links TRBV18 to TRBJ2-4; 9 bases agree with TRBD2. Trimming at V came to 5 bases and at J to 7 bases, leaving 9 bases not matched to a gene. The germline V gene encodes CDR1 KGHSH and CDR2 LQKENI. This CDR3 spans 15 amino acids. The CDR3 is CASSTEASGRNIQYF. DNA of the CDR3: TGTGCCAGCTCAACAGAGGCCAGCGGGAGGAACATTCAGTACTTC.

This chain connects TRBV7-9 to TRBJ2-3; perhaps TRBD1 as D (6 bases). Trimming left V 5 bases short and J 2 bases short, with 20 bases between. Germline CDR1 is SEHNR and CDR2 is FQNEAQ (reference sequence). CDR3 size: 17 residues. CDR3 nucleotides: TGTGCCAGCAGCCCCGACAGGTCGGGGCTGAACACAGATACGCAGTATTTT. It specifies CASSPDRSGLNTDTQYF.

The chain has TRBV6-1 and TRBJ1-4; D gene unclear. V was pared by 3 bases and J by 7 bases, with 12 bases between. Germline CDR1 MNHNS, CDR2 SASEGT. CDR3 length equals 14 residues. CDR3 DNA: TGTGCCAGCAGTGATTACGGGGTGGGTGAAAAACTGTTTTTT. As protein: CASSDYGVGEKLFF.

V is TRBV11-2 and J is TRBJ2-5, with TRBD2 identical over 7 bases. CDR1 and CDR2 from the germline V gene are SGHAT and FQNNGV. This CDR3 has 16 amino acids. The ends lost 0 bases at V and 6 bases at J; junction bases unmatched: 10. The CDR3, as DNA: TGTGCCAGCAGCTTAGATTTTGCGGGAGAGGTAAAGACCCAGTACTTC. This translates into CASSLDFAGEVKTQYF.

This clone was observed once. This chain joins TRBV28 and TRBJ1-5; D may be TRBD1 (6 bases). CDR1 is MDHEN, CDR2 SYDVKM, per germline. Trimming removed 5 bases from V and 2 bases from J, with 7 bases in between. This CDR3 has 13 amino acids. This CDR3 reads CASSRQGNQPQHF. CDR3 coding DNA: TGTGCCAGCAGTAGACAGGGCAATCAGCCCCAGCATTTT.

The V and J genes are TRBV5-4 and TRBJ1-1, with D possibly matching TRBD1 (6 bases). Trimming pared 4 bases from V and 2 bases from J, leaving 18 bases between. This CDR3 region has 16 residues. Germline V gene data show CDR1 as SGHNT and CDR2 as YYREEE (reference sequence). The CDR3 here is CASSPRGGRVNTEAFF. The DNA for the CDR3 is TGTGCCAGCAGCCCGAGGGGGGGAAGGGTAAACACTGAAGCTTTCTTT.

The V gene is TRBV14, the J gene TRBJ2-7; 7 nucleotides agree with TRBD1. Trimming took 3 bases from V and 6 from J; bases not matched to a gene: 8. In germline, CDR1 is SGHDN, CDR2 FVKESK. This CDR3 has 14 amino acids. CDR3 sequence reads: CASSHSGTAPEQYF. Written as DNA, the CDR3 is TGTGCCAGCAGCCATTCCGGGACAGCTCCCGAGCAGTACTTC.